What follows are 17 T cell receptor beta chains derived from one specimen sequenced in a study of blood T cell repertoires in COVID-19 (dated by TCRdb to the early 2020s). Receptor libraries were prepared by the immunoSEQ multiplex PCR assay. TCRdb mirrors the immuneACCESS table, restricted to in-frame sequences. Some clones are absent from its copies; in checked studies, under half trace to an unresolved V gene, and the reason for the others is unknown. This sample is represented by 40,000 to 55,000 clones; about four fifths of them were singletons. Nearly 4.5% of the sample is in the top ten clones. Sequencing was performed on peripheral blood. The source of these receptors is a man aged 50 or older with active COVID-19.

This chain uses TRBV18 with TRBJ1-6, with D possibly being TRBD1 (6 bases). Germline CDR1 is KGHSH and CDR2 is LQKENI. Trimming left V 1 base short and J 0 bases short, with 13 bases between. This CDR3 is 18 amino acids long. CDR3 region: CASSPHRLDSSYNSPLHF. CDR3 in DNA: TGTGCCAGCTCACCACACAGATTGGACAGCTCCTATAATTCACCCCTCCACTTT.

The V call is TRBV19, the J call TRBJ2-7; possible D gene TRBD2, 6 bases. V lost 5 bases, J lost 0 bases, and 20 bases lay in between. The CDR3 length is 17 residues. The germline V gene has CDR1 LNHDA and CDR2 SQIVND (reference sequence). CDR3 region: CASSQSLRDWSSYEQYF. CDR3 DNA sequence: TGTGCCAGTAGTCAGTCCCTCCGGGACTGGAGCTCCTACGAGCAGTACTTC.

The chain combines TRBV6-5 with TRBJ1-4, with 7 bases fitting TRBD1. Germline CDR1 reads MNHEY; CDR2 reads SVGAGI. The CDR3 consists of 15 residues. The trim removed 5 bases at V and 4 bases at J, leaving 7 bases unmatched. The CDR3 sequence: CASSPTTGVNEKLFF. The CDR3 region has the DNA TGTGCCAGCAGTCCCACCACAGGGGTTAATGAAAAACTGTTTTTT.

The rearrangement uses TRBV27 and TRBJ1-1; D unclear. CDR3 length equals 15 residues. Trimming cost V 0 bases and J 3 bases, with 11 bases left between them. Germline assignment: CDR1 MNHEY and CDR2 SMNVEV (reference sequence). The CDR3 coding sequence is TGTGCCAGCAGTTTATCCTGGCGGCCACACACTGAAGCTTTCTTT. It specifies CASSLSWRPHTEAFF.

By share, this clone counts as medium-sized. V gene TRBV6-5 combines with J gene TRBJ1-6, with 9 bases that match TRBD1. The V segment lost 4 bases and the J segment 9 bases; nucleotides outside the gene matches: 4. The CDR3 length is 14 residues. Germline V lookup: CDR1 MNHEY, CDR2 SVGAGI. The CDR3 loop is CASSSGTGRSPLHF. CDR3 DNA sequence: TGTGCCAGCAGTTCCGGGACAGGGCGTTCACCCCTCCACTTT.

This clone was seen only a few times. The rearrangement links TRBV16 to TRBJ1-1, with TRBD1 identical over 7 bases. CDR1 is KGHSY, CDR2 FQNENV, per germline. The CDR3 consists of 15 residues. The J segment lost 4 bases and the V segment lost 0 bases, leaving 5 bases of the junction unmatched. The CDR3 DNA reads TGTGCCAGCAGCCAATCAAGGGCAGGGGGCACTGAAGCTTTCTTT. Protein product: CASSQSRAGGTEAFF.

In DNA, the CDR3 is TGCGCCAGCAGCGACGGGACAGAATATTCACCCCTCCACTTT. It is translated as CASSDGTEYSPLHF. The chain uses TRBV5-1 and TRBJ1-6; TRBD1 agrees at 7 bases. Losses at the gene ends were 4 bases for V and 8 bases for J; bases not matched to a gene: 6. This CDR3 is 14 amino acids long. Germline V gene lookup returns CDR1 SGHRS and CDR2 YFSETQ.

In this sample, this clone turned up a few times. The chain joins TRBV5-6 to TRBJ1-2; weak D call: TRBD1 (5 bases). V lost 6 bases to trimming and J lost 2 bases, with 14 bases between them. The CDR3 sequence is 14 residues long. Germline CDR1 SGHDT, CDR2 YYEEEE. Written as DNA, the CDR3 is TGTGCCAGCAACCTGGGGGGGTGGAACTATGGCTACACCTTC. Its translation: CASNLGGWNYGYTF.

The chain links TRBV9 to TRBJ1-2, with TRBD1 matching 7 bases. With 1 base clipped from V and 4 bases from J, the junction kept 4 bases outside the gene matches. The CDR3 loop spans 14 amino acids. Germline values: CDR1 SGDLS, CDR2 YYNGEE. CDR3 sequence reads: CASSVTGQLYGYTF. DNA of the CDR3: TGTGCCAGCAGCGTAACGGGACAGCTCTATGGCTACACCTTC.

The J gene is TRBJ2-1, the V gene TRBV7-9, with a tentative D call TRBD1 (5 bases). Trimming shortened V by 5 bases and J by 9 bases, and 8 bases separated the two germline ends. The CDR3 is 11 residues long. Germline CDR1 reads SEHNR; CDR2 reads FQNEAQ (reference sequence). The CDR3 region is CASSQQAEQFF. CDR3 sequence (DNA): TGTGCCAGCAGCCAACAGGCTGAGCAGTTCTTC. Using reference TRBV7-9 and TRBJ2-1 for the parts outside the CDR3, the full variable domain is DTGVSQNPRHKITKRGQNVTFRCDPISEHNRLYWYRQTLGQGPEFLTYFQNEAQLEKSRLLSDRFSAERPKGSFSTLEIQRTEQGDSAMYLCASSQQAEQFFGPGTRLTVL.

The chain is built from TRBV9 and TRBJ2-5; weak D call: TRBD2 (7 bases). This CDR3 has 15 amino acids. Trimming removed 4 bases from V and 5 bases from J, with 18 bases in between. In germline, CDR1 is SGDLS, CDR2 YYNGEE. The CDR3 nucleotides read TGTGCCAGCAGCTCCCTGGGGGGGGGCCCGGAGACCCAGTACTTC. The encoded protein is CASSSLGGGPETQYF.

The chain is built from TRBV7-9 and TRBJ2-4; 9 nucleotides align to TRBD2. Unmatched junction bases numbered 5, after V lost 1 base and J lost 7 bases. The CDR3 has 15 residues. Looked up from germline, CDR1 is SEHNR and CDR2 is FQNEAQ (reference sequence). The CDR3 DNA reads as TGTGCCAGCAGCTTAGGACGGAGCGGGGGGAACATTCAGTACTTC. Translation: CASSLGRSGGNIQYF.

The rearrangement links TRBV6-5 to TRBJ1-2; TRBD1 agrees at 10 bases. CDR3 length: 15 residues. In germline, CDR1 is MNHEY, CDR2 SVGAGI. V dropped 2 bases and J dropped 6; count of bases not matched to a gene: 6. The CDR3 coding sequence is TGTGCCAGCAGTTACCGACAGGGGGCATTGGATGGCTACACCTTC. Translation gives CASSYRQGALDGYTF.

V gene TRBV5-1 combines with J gene TRBJ2-7; D is unresolved. The CDR3 sequence is 12 residues long. Trimming pared 2 bases from V and 6 bases from J, leaving 9 bases between. Looked up from germline, CDR1 is SGHRS and CDR2 is YFSETQ. CDR3 protein: CASSFWLSEQYF. The CDR3 DNA reads TGCGCCAGCAGCTTCTGGCTGTCCGAGCAGTACTTC.

This clone was observed a single time. The gene calls are TRBV7-2 and TRBJ2-7, with 7 bases identical to TRBD1. The ends lost 5 bases at V and 5 bases at J; junction bases unmatched: 9. Germline lookup yields CDR1 SGHTA and CDR2 FQGNSA. There are 14 residues in the CDR3. The DNA for the CDR3 is TGTGCCAGCAGCCTAGGACAGGTTACGGACGAGCAGTACTTC. The encoded protein is CASSLGQVTDEQYF. Supplemented by reference TRBV7-2 and TRBJ2-7, the full variable domain reads GAGVSQSPSNKVTEKGKDVELRCDPISGHTALYWYRQSLGQGLEFLIYFQGNSAPDKSGLPSDRFSAERTGGSVSTLTIQRTQQEDSAVYLCASSLGQVTDEQYFGPGTRLTVT.

This chain joins TRBV11-3 and TRBJ1-1; possible D gene TRBD1, 6 bases. With 5 bases removed from V and 5 bases from J, the gap between germline ends came to 12 bases. Per germline, CDR1 SGHNT and CDR2 YENEEA. The CDR3 is made up of 13 amino acids. The CDR3 DNA sequence: TGTGCCAGCAGCGCACAACAGGGAACTGAAGCTTTCTTT. Translation: CASSAQQGTEAFF.

The chain has TRBV6-5 and TRBJ1-2; TRBD1 aligns across 10 bases. Trimming cost V 2 bases and J 8 bases; bases outside gene matches: 11. The germline V gene has CDR1 MNHEY and CDR2 SVGAGI. This CDR3 has 16 residues. Here the CDR3 reads CASSYRETGGLGGYTF. The CDR3 bases are TGTGCCAGCAGTTACCGAGAGACAGGGGGCTTAGGGGGCTACACCTTC.